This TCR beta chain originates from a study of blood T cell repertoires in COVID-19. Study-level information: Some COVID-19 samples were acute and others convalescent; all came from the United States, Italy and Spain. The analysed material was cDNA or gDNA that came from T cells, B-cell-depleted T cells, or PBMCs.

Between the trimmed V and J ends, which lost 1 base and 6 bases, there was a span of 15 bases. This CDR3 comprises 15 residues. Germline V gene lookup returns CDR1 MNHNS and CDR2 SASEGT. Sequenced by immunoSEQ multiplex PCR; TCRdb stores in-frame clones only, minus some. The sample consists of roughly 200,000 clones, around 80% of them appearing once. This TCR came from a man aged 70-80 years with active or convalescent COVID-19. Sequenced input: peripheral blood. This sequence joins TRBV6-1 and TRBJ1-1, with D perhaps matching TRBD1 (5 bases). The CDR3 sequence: CASSEVGGANPEAFF. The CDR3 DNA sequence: TGTGCCAGCAGTGAAGTTGGTGGGGCCAACCCTGAAGCTTTCTTT.